Listed below are T cell receptor beta chains from one sample, sequenced in a study of T cells expressing NK-cell markers. TCRdb processed the 5' RACE reads again and assigns one entry to each CDR3 protein, with no DNA. The sample totals fewer than 550,000 distinct CDR3 sequences; its top ten clones hold over 1.1%. The sample taken for sequencing was blood T cells: a sorted CD56 or NKG2C T cell subset, CD4+ or CD8+ T cells, or bulk PBMC T cells (not recorded which). The source is a woman aged 45-65 years in good health. CDR3s include the opening cysteine and the closing phenylalanine or tryptophan. Fields, in order: V gene, J gene, CDR3 protein.

v_gene: TRBV6-1
j_gene: TRBJ1-6
CDR3aa: CASSEGREGHSLHF

v_gene: TRBV24-1
j_gene: TRBJ2-2
CDR3aa: CAVHRAGGELFF

v_gene: TRBV5-1
j_gene: TRBJ2-5
CDR3aa: CASSHKGSETQYF

v_gene: TRBV7-2
j_gene: TRBJ2-1
CDR3aa: CASSLAWTGASGEQFF

v_gene: TRBV20-1
j_gene: TRBJ1-6
CDR3aa: CSARLQGTSVSPLHF

v_gene: TRBV4-1
j_gene: TRBJ2-7
CDR3aa: CASSQPGTSGRDEQYF

v_gene: TRBV7-6
j_gene: TRBJ1-1
CDR3aa: CASSLVKGQVNTEAFF

v_gene: TRBV3-1
j_gene: TRBJ2-5
CDR3aa: CASSQFAGGRETQYF

v_gene: TRBV24-1
j_gene: TRBJ1-4
CDR3aa: CATSEARRGRPEKLFF

v_gene: TRBV4-1
j_gene: TRBJ2-2
CDR3aa: CASSQDPGRARTGELFF

v_gene: TRBV2
j_gene: TRBJ2-2
CDR3aa: CASSEVGPFGELFF

v_gene: TRBV29-1
j_gene: TRBJ2-5
CDR3aa: CSVELGLDRETQYF

v_gene: TRBV5-6
j_gene: TRBJ2-1
CDR3aa: CASSGAGRDEQFF

v_gene: TRBV15
j_gene: TRBJ2-5
CDR3aa: CATSRDPWGSGAQETQYF

v_gene: TRBV5-1
j_gene: TRBJ2-3
CDR3aa: CASSLGTSATTSTDTQYF

v_gene: TRBV11-2
j_gene: TRBJ2-3
CDR3aa: CASSLGGLGVGTDTQYF

v_gene: TRBV6-5
j_gene: TRBJ1-5
CDR3aa: CASSYSLGADQPQHF

v_gene: TRBV5-1
j_gene: TRBJ2-5
CDR3aa: CASSLGARPQETQYF

v_gene: TRBV4-2
j_gene: TRBJ2-7
CDR3aa: CASSQEGLAGGEQYF

v_gene: TRBV27
j_gene: TRBJ2-7
CDR3aa: CASSLSELTYEQYF

v_gene: TRBV12-3/TRBV12-4
j_gene: TRBJ2-5
CDR3aa: CASSKSDRGETQYF

v_gene: TRBV5-1
j_gene: TRBJ1-5
CDR3aa: CASSLDGQRGNQPQHF

v_gene: TRBV20-1
j_gene: TRBJ2-2
CDR3aa: CSATDRLAGELFF

v_gene: TRBV6-1
j_gene: TRBJ1-2
CDR3aa: CASSLRSGAFFDGYTF

v_gene: TRBV6-5
j_gene: TRBJ1-1
CDR3aa: CASSYTRNRGEAFF

v_gene: TRBV7-6
j_gene: TRBJ1-4
CDR3aa: CASSPRTAAVSTNEKLFF

v_gene: TRBV10-2
j_gene: TRBJ2-2
CDR3aa: CASRVQGVAGELFF

v_gene: TRBV6-1
j_gene: TRBJ1-2
CDR3aa: CATEGTAYYGYTF

v_gene: TRBV20-1
j_gene: TRBJ2-7
CDR3aa: CSAGPSYEQYF

v_gene: TRBV7-2
j_gene: TRBJ2-1
CDR3aa: CASSLTLGLGKFF

v_gene: TRBV25-1
j_gene: TRBJ1-3
CDR3aa: CASSTTGVGNTIYF

v_gene: TRBV14
j_gene: TRBJ2-2
CDR3aa: CASSQVRGTGELFF

v_gene: TRBV19
j_gene: TRBJ2-1
CDR3aa: CASSIGESSYNEQFF

v_gene: TRBV5-1
j_gene: TRBJ2-1
CDR3aa: CASSLGDAGGFGAQFF

v_gene: TRBV18
j_gene: TRBJ2-1
CDR3aa: CASSPLSGPSYNEQFF

v_gene: TRBV19
j_gene: TRBJ2-5
CDR3aa: CASSSTGVTQYF

v_gene: TRBV20-1
j_gene: TRBJ2-3
CDR3aa: CSVVYSDTQYF

v_gene: TRBV5-1
j_gene: TRBJ2-1
CDR3aa: CASSLEGTGAISYNEQFF

v_gene: TRBV24-1
j_gene: TRBJ2-2
CDR3aa: CATSVGVSTGELFF

v_gene: TRBV5-1
j_gene: TRBJ1-1
CDR3aa: CASSSNRGTEAFF

v_gene: TRBV9
j_gene: TRBJ2-4
CDR3aa: CASSVGGTGKNIQYF

v_gene: TRBV6-5
j_gene: TRBJ1-4
CDR3aa: CASRVNEKLFF

v_gene: TRBV4-2
j_gene: TRBJ2-7
CDR3aa: CASSQAQGGSSTYEQYF